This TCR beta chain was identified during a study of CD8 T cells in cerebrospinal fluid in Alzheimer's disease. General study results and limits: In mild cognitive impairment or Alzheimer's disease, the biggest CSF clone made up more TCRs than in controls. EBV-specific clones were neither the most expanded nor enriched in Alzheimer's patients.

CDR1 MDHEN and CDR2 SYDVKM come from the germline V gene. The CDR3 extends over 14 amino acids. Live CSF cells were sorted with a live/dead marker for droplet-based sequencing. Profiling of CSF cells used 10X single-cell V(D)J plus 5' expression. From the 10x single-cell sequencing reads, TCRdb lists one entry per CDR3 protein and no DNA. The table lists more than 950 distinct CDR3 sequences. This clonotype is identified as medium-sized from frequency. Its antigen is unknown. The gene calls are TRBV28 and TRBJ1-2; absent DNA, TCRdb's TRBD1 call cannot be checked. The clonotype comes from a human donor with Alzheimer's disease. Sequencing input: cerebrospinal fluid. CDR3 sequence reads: CASSYRGLDYGYTF.